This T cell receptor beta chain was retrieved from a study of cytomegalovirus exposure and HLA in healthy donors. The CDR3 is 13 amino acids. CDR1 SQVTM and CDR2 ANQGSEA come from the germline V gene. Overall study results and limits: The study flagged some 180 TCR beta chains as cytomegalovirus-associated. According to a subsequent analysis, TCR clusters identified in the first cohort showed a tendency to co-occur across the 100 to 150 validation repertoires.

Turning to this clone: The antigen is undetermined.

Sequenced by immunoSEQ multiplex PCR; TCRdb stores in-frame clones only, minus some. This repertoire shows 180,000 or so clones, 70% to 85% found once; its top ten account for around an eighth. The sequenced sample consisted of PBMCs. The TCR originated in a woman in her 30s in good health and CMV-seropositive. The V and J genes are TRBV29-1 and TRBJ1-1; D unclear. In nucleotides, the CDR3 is TGCAGTGGAGGCGGACGGCAGAACACTGAAGCTTTCTTT. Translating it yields CSGGGRQNTEAFF.